This T cell receptor beta chain was retrieved from a study of cytomegalovirus exposure and HLA in healthy donors. The PCR had 60 Vbeta and 13 Jbeta primers. Sequencing used immunoSEQ multiplex PCR; TCRdb keeps in-frame clones, though not all of them. The sample yields under 200,000 clones, roughly 80% seen once. V lost 5 bases to trimming and J lost 4 bases; unmatched junction nucleotides: 6. The V gene's germline CDR1 is MDHEN and CDR2 SYDVKM. The CDR3 totals 15 residues. Nominally healthy donors provided the samples, though records likely missed some immune exposures. This sequence joins TRBV28 and TRBJ1-4, with 8 nucleotides matching TRBD1. Input material: PBMCs. This clonotype was obtained from a man aged 50-59 years in good health and CMV-seropositive. The CDR3 DNA sequence: TGTGCCAGCAGTCTGACAGGGGCCCTTAATGAAAAACTGTTTTTT. Protein: CASSLTGALNEKLFF.